This record concerns one T cell receptor beta chain sequence. Libraries were prepared by immunoSEQ multiplex PCR; TCRdb keeps only in-frame clonotypes and omits some of them. The sample holds about 150,000 clones, about 87% seen once. The data were taken from a study of radiation and T cells in renal cell carcinoma. The germline CDR1 and CDR2 sequences are LNHDA and SQIVND (reference sequence). This CDR3 contains 15 residues. The V gene end was trimmed by 5 bases and the J gene end by 8 bases; junction bases not matched to a gene: 9. The time point here: baseline pretreatment blood. Treatment in this sample: 15 Gy SBRT to primary tumor, nephrectomy 4 weeks later.

V usage is TRBV19 and J usage is TRBJ1-4; 9 positions match TRBD1. The sequenced sample was blood, obtained from a patient whose treatment included radiotherapy and nephrectomy. This clonotype originated in an older woman with renal cell carcinoma. CDR3 nucleotides: TGTGCCAGTAGTCCTGGGACAGGGATAGGAGAAAAACTGTTTTTT. Translating gives CASSPGTGIGEKLFF.